Below, 17 T cell receptor beta chains from the same sample are listed, as sequenced in a study of cytomegalovirus exposure and HLA in healthy donors. The assay was immunoSEQ multiplex PCR, and TCRdb's table has in-frame clones only and misses some. Of 200,000 or so clones listed, 75% to 85% are singletons. Sequenced sample: PBMCs. The receptor source for this set is a woman between 25 and 40 years old in good health and CMV-seropositive.

V and J are TRBV2 and TRBJ1-1; possibly TRBD1 for D (6 bases). CDR1 and CDR2 (germline): SNHLY, FYNNEI. Trimming took 7 bases from V and 6 from J, leaving 18 bases between them. The CDR3 runs to 14 residues. The CDR3 nucleotides are TGTGCCAGCACTTACTCGGGGGGGGCGTCTGAAGCTTTCTTT. It yields the protein CASTYSGGASEAFF.

The table lists this clone with a count of one. V is TRBV6-1 and J is TRBJ2-3; TRBD1 matches at 9 bases. Germline V gene lookup returns CDR1 MNHNS and CDR2 SASEGT. This CDR3 contains 15 residues. Trimming took 2 bases from V and 3 from J; bases not matched to a gene: 3. The CDR3: CASSEPGQGTDTQYF. The DNA for the CDR3 is TGTGCCAGCAGTGAACCTGGACAGGGGACAGATACGCAGTATTTT.

V usage is TRBV7-9 and J usage is TRBJ2-7; 9 bases map to TRBD2. V shed 5 bases, J shed 0 bases, and the junction held 8 bases outside the gene matches. From germline, CDR1 is SEHNR and CDR2 FQNEAQ (reference sequence). The CDR3 runs 16 residues. The CDR3 reads CASSPNLAGYSYEQYF. Written as DNA, the CDR3 is TGTGCCAGCAGCCCGAATCTAGCGGGATACTCCTACGAGCAGTACTTC.

This clone was observed a single time. This chain links TRBV6-5 with TRBJ1-5, with a possible D match to TRBD1 (5 bases). V was cut by 5 bases and J by 3 bases, with 8 bases left in between. The CDR3 runs to 13 residues. Per the germline V gene, CDR1 is MNHEY and CDR2 is SVGAGI. In DNA, the CDR3 is TGTGCCAGCAGTCGACAGCTCAATCAGCCCCAGCATTTT. Its translation is CASSRQLNQPQHF.

This clone was seen only once. The chain joins TRBV28 to TRBJ1-5; tentative D call: TRBD1 (6 bases). CDR3 length: 15 residues. Trimming left V 2 bases short and J 3 bases short, with 11 bases between. Germline CDR1 is MDHEN and CDR2 is SYDVKM. The CDR3 region has the DNA TGTGCCAGCAGTTTAGTCGGGGGGCCCAATCAGCCCCAGCATTTT. It is translated as CASSLVGGPNQPQHF.

A few counts support this clone. This chain links TRBV19 with TRBJ1-1, with D hard to call. CDR1 is LNHDA and CDR2 is SQIVND in the germline V gene (reference sequence). The CDR3 contains 13 residues. V was pared by 4 bases and J by 11 bases, with 17 bases between. The CDR3 sequence: CASSTEARRVAFF. DNA of the CDR3: TGTGCCAGTAGTACAGAGGCAAGGCGGGTGGCTTTCTTT.

This chain links TRBV2 with TRBJ2-7; 11 nucleotides agree with TRBD1. CDR1 is SNHLY and CDR2 is FYNNEI in the germline V gene. Trimming took 6 bases from V and 3 from J; bases not matched to a gene: 4. CDR3 length: 14 residues. CDR3 residues: CASSGGQGDYEQYF. The CDR3 DNA reads as TGTGCCAGCAGCGGGGGACAGGGGGACTACGAGCAGTACTTC. The variable domain in full, with the rest retrieved from reference TRBV2 and TRBJ2-7, is EPEVTQTPSHQVTQMGQEVILRCVPISNHLYFYWYRQILGQKVEFLVSFYNNEISEKSEIFDDQFSVERPDGSNFTLKIRSTKLEDSAMYFCASSGGQGDYEQYFGPGTRLTVT.

J is TRBJ1-1 and V is TRBV6-6, with 7 bases identical to TRBD1. Germline V CDR1 and CDR2: MNHNY, SVGAGI (reference sequence). CDR3 length: 14 amino acids. V shed 4 bases and J 4 bases; nucleotides not matched to a gene: 6. CDR3 protein: CASSSTGDLTEAFF. Here the CDR3 DNA reads TGTGCCAGCAGTTCAACAGGGGATCTCACTGAAGCTTTCTTT.

The V gene is TRBV20-1, the J gene TRBJ1-2; no reliable D call. The V gene's germline CDR1 is DFQATT and CDR2 SNEGSKA (reference sequence). The CDR3 runs 9 residues. Trimming shortened V by 3 bases and J by 8 bases, and 4 bases separated the two germline ends. CDR3 residues: CSASSGYTF. CDR3 nucleotides: TGCAGTGCTAGTAGCGGCTACACCTTC.

This chain connects TRBV30 to TRBJ1-3, with a weak D call TRBD1 (6 bases). CDR1 is GTSNPN and CDR2 is SVGIG in the germline V gene (reference sequence). This CDR3 region has 13 residues. Trimming shortened V by 7 bases and J by 2 bases, and 12 bases separated the two germline ends. In DNA, the CDR3 is TGTGCCTTGACCAGGACAGCTGGAAACACCATATATTTT. This codes for CALTRTAGNTIYF.

The chain recombines TRBV11-3 with TRBJ2-1; possible D gene TRBD1, 5 bases. This CDR3 is 13 amino acids long. The germline V gene has CDR1 SGHNT and CDR2 YENEEA. V lost 5 bases, J lost 7 bases, and 12 bases lay in between. The CDR3 region is CASSVTPGNEQFF. The CDR3 nucleotides are TGTGCCAGCAGCGTAACCCCAGGGAATGAGCAGTTCTTC.

The chain carries TRBV6-1 and TRBJ2-6; D is possibly TRBD1 (6 bases). The V gene's germline CDR1 is MNHNS and CDR2 SASEGT. The CDR3 sequence is 15 residues long. Trimming left V 6 bases short and J 0 bases short, with 9 bases between. CDR3: CASRGGSSGANVLTF. In DNA, the CDR3 is TGTGCCAGCAGAGGGGGAAGCTCTGGGGCCAACGTCCTGACTTTC.

The J gene is TRBJ2-1, the V gene TRBV29-1, with 7 bases aligning to TRBD2. This CDR3 has 16 residues. Germline loops: CDR1 SQVTM, CDR2 ANQGSEA. V lost 6 bases to trimming and J lost 14 bases; unmatched junction nucleotides: 25. For the CDR3, the DNA is TGCAGCGTAACCAGGGCTGGAGGGAGGGCCAATCATGCAGAGTTCTTC. This sequence encodes CSVTRAGGRANHAEFF.

The chain joins TRBV11-2 to TRBJ2-7; D is perhaps TRBD1 (6 bases). Germline-derived CDR1 and CDR2 are SGHAT and FQNNGV. The CDR3 is made up of 15 amino acids. The V end was cut by 5 bases, the J end by 2 bases, with 16 bases between. The CDR3 bases are TGTGCCAGCAGCCTCCGGGACACCGGGCCCTACGAGCAGTACTTC. Protein sequence: CASSLRDTGPYEQYF.

The V gene is TRBV29-1, the J gene TRBJ2-2, with D possibly TRBD2 on 6 matching bases. Germline CDR1 SQVTM, CDR2 ANQGSEA. V was trimmed by 4 bases and J by 4 bases, leaving 19 bases between them. This CDR3 contains 16 residues. The CDR3 region has the DNA TGCAGCGTTGCAGGGCGGGGAGGTTTCGGCACCGGGGAGCTGTTTTTT. Protein product: CSVAGRGGFGTGELFF.

This chain connects TRBV6-5 to TRBJ1-5; no firm D call. From germline, CDR1 is MNHEY and CDR2 SVGAGI. This CDR3 region has 15 residues. V was trimmed by 6 bases and J by 5 bases, leaving 17 bases between them. The CDR3: CASRPLKLGHQPQHF. Written as DNA, the CDR3 is TGTGCCAGCAGGCCTTTGAAGTTGGGCCATCAGCCCCAGCATTTT.

The DNA of the CDR3 is TGTGCCAGCAGGGCTTTACTTGGGGCCCACAATGAGCAGTTCTTC. It is translated as CASRALLGAHNEQFF. The chain combines TRBV4-2 with TRBJ2-1; tentative D call: TRBD1 (5 bases). This CDR3 is 15 amino acids long. The germline V gene has CDR1 LGHNA and CDR2 YNFKEQ. Trimming left V 6 bases short and J 5 bases short, with 17 bases between.